Listed below are T cell receptor beta chains from one sample, sequenced in a study of T cells expressing NK-cell markers. TCRdb derives one entry per CDR3 protein from the 5' RACE reads, leaving out DNA. The record lists fewer than 400,000 distinct CDR3 sequences, of which the ten most abundant hold roughly a tenth. The sequenced material came from blood T cells: a sorted CD56 or NKG2C T cell subset, CD4+ or CD8+ T cells, or bulk PBMC T cells (not recorded which). The receptors here all came from a woman aged 45-65 years in good health. The CDR3 runs from the conserved cysteine through the conserved F or W.

V gene	J gene	CDR3 protein
TRBV6-5	TRBJ2-6	CASSYKAGANVLTF
TRBV24-1	TRBJ2-1	CATSDTSGRANQFF
TRBV12-3/TRBV12-4	TRBJ1-5	CASSSGRLNQPQHF
TRBV12-3/TRBV12-4	TRBJ1-5	CASSFQISNQPQHF
TRBV7-9	TRBJ2-3	CASSFWDRVPSTDTQYF
TRBV15	TRBJ2-2	CATSVDGPNTGELFF
TRBV4-1	TRBJ1-5	CASSQDQSAINQPQHF
TRBV7-9	TRBJ2-2	CASSLQSGPSSENTGELFF
TRBV7-7	TRBJ2-3	CASSAAGATDTQYF
TRBV28	TRBJ2-7	CASARGSYEQYF
TRBV27	TRBJ1-1	CASSLIQGTTEAFF
TRBV20-1	TRBJ2-1	CSATGDAGINEQFF
TRBV29-1	TRBJ1-2	CSAEDRSYGYTF
TRBV7-2	TRBJ2-7	CASSLAALAGEQYF
TRBV24-1	TRBJ2-2	CATSALGNTGELFF
TRBV20-1	TRBJ2-3	CSASLGTYTDTQYF
TRBV6-1	TRBJ1-5	CASSLGAGNQPQHF
TRBV10-3	TRBJ1-2	CAISGDSRGANYGYTF
TRBV11-2	TRBJ2-2	CASSRPSGLVRTGELFF
TRBV27	TRBJ1-1	CASSLTRGPDGEAFF
TRBV7-9	TRBJ2-4	CASSSFTKNIQYF
TRBV18	TRBJ1-1	CASSPPTGTEAFF
TRBV20-1	TRBJ2-5	CSASRLPEFRETQYF
TRBV20-1	TRBJ1-2	CSVGTVGNYGYTF
TRBV10-3	TRBJ2-1	CAISDGQGSDEQFF
TRBV25-1	TRBJ2-4	CASSEFISGTGIPIQYF
TRBV19	TRBJ2-4	CASSMGSENIQYF
TRBV11-2	TRBJ2-2	CASSLFTANTGELFF
TRBV27	TRBJ1-1	CASSLGRGLRVNTEAFF
TRBV19	TRBJ2-5	CASSKTGQERRQYF
TRBV6-5	TRBJ2-1	CASTKGVGNEQFF
TRBV6-6	TRBJ2-7	CASSPLAVDEQYF
TRBV15	TRBJ2-4	CATSRAGGKNIQYF
TRBV9	TRBJ1-1	CASGQGLTEAFF
TRBV11-2	TRBJ1-6	CASSPNVSPLHF
TRBV12-3/TRBV12-4	TRBJ1-2	CASSLGSTGGYTF
TRBV20-1	TRBJ2-4	CSARVPGLAGGKNIQYF
TRBV7-8	TRBJ1-1	CASSLGKGPSGAFF
TRBV20-1	TRBJ2-3	CSARDLGGTQYF
TRBV12-3/TRBV12-4	TRBJ2-3	CASSKSDTQYF
TRBV6-2/TRBV6-3	TRBJ1-1	CASSILINTEAFF
TRBV5-1	TRBJ2-1	CASSPTGLAGNEQFF
TRBV11-2	TRBJ1-1	CASSLEGRANTEAFF
TRBV6-5	TRBJ2-3	CASSYLGGLTPDTQYF
TRBV29-1	TRBJ2-3	CSVETSGRANTQYF
TRBV5-5	TRBJ2-6	CASSLTVQYDSGANVLTF
TRBV5-5	TRBJ2-3	CASSLALGTGEVLAQYF
TRBV20-1	TRBJ1-2	CSASNPRRDSINYGYTF
TRBV6-6	TRBJ1-1	CASSPAGGEAFF
TRBV14	TRBJ2-1	CASSQGLGRNEQFF
TRBV5-1	TRBJ2-2	CASRRERAMTGELFF
TRBV15	TRBJ1-1	CATGGRTNTEAFF
TRBV5-5	TRBJ2-1	CASSLGFSTYNEQFF
TRBV20-1	TRBJ2-1	CRGIASGTSGWDEQFF
TRBV29-1	TRBJ2-1	CSARGPVLGASEQFF
TRBV27	TRBJ2-2	CASSMIKSGELFF
TRBV20-1	TRBJ2-5	CSARVRTRRETQYF